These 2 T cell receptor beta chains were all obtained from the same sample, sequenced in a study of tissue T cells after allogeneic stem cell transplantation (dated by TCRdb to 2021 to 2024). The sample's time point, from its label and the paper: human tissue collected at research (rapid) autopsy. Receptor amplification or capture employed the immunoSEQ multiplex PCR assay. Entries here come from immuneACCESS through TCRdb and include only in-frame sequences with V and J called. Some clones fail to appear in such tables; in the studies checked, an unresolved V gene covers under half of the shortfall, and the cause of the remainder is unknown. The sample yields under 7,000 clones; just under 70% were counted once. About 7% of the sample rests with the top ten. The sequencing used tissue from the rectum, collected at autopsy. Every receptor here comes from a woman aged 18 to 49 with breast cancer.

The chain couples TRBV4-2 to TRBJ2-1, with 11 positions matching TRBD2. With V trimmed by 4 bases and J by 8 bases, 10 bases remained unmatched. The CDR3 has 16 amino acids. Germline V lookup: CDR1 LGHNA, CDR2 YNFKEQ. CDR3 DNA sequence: TGTGCCAGCAGCCGCCATACTAGCGGGAGAAATGATGAGCAGTTCTTC. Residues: CASSRHTSGRNDEQFF.

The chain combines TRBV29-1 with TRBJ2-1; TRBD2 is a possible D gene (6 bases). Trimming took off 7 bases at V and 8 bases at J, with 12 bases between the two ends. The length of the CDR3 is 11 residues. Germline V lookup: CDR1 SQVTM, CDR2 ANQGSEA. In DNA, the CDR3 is TGCAGCGCCAGGGAGGCGTATGAGCAGTTCTTC. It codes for CSAREAYEQFF.